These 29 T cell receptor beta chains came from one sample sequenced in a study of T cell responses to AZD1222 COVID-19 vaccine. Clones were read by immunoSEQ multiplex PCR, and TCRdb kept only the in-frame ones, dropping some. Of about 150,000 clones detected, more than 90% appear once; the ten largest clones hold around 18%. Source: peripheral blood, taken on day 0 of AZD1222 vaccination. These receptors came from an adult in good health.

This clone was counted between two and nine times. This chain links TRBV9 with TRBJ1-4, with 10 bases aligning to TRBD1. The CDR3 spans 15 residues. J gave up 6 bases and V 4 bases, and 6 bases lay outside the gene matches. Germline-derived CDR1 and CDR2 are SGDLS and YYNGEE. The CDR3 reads CASSKRQGADEKLFF. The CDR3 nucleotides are TGTGCCAGCAGCAAACGACAGGGGGCGGATGAAAAACTGTTTTTT. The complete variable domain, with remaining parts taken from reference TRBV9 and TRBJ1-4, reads DSGVTQTPKHLITATGQRVTLRCSPRSGDLSVYWYQQSLDQGLQFLIQYYNGEERAKGNILERFSAQQFPDLHSELNLSSLELGDSALYFCASSKRQGADEKLFFGSGTQLSVL.

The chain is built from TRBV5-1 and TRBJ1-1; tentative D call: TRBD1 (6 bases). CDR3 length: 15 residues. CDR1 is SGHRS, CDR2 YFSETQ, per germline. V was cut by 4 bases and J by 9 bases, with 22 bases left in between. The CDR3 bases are TGCGCCAGCAGCCCCACCGGGGGCAGGCTAGGTAAAGCTTTCTTT. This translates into CASSPTGGRLGKAFF.

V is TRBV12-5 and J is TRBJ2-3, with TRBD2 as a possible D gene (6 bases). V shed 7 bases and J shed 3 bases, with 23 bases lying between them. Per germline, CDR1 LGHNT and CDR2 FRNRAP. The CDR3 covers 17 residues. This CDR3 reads CASAPTVVGGATDTQYF. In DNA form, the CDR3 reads TGTGCTAGTGCTCCCACTGTGGTCGGCGGGGCGACAGATACGCAGTATTTT.

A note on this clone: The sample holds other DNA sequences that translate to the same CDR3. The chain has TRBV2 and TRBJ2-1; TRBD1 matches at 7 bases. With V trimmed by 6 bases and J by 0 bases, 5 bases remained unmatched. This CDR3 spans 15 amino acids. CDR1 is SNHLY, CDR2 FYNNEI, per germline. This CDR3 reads CASSRSGGSYNEQFF. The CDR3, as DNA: TGTGCCAGCAGCCGCTCAGGGGGCTCCTACAATGAGCAGTTCTTC.

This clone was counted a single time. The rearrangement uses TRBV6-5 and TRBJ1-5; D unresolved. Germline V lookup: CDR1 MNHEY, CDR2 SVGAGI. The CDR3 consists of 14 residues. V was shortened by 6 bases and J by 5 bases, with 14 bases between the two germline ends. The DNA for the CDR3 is TGTGCCAGCAGCCGTATTCGGGAGGATCAGCCCCAGCATTTT. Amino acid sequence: CASSRIREDQPQHF.

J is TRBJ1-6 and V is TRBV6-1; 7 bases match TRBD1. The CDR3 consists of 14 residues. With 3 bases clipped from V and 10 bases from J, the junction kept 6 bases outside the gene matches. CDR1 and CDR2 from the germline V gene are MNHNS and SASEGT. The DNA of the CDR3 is TGTGCCAGCAGTGAGACAGGGTTAAAGTCACCCCTCCACTTT. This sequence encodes CASSETGLKSPLHF.

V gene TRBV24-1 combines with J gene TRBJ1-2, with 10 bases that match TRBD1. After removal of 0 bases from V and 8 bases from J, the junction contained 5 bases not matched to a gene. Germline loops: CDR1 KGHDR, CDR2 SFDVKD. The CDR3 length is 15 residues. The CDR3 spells CATSDLGDRGGGYTF. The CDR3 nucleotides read TGTGCCACCAGTGATTTGGGGGACAGGGGTGGCGGCTACACCTTC.

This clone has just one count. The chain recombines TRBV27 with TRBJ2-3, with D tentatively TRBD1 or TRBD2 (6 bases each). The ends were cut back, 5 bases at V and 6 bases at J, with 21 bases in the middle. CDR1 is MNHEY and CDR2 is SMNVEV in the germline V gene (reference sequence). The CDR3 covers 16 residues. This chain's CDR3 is CASSPRKRGADDTQYF. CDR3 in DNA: TGTGCCAGCAGTCCTCGCAAAAGGGGGGCCGATGATACGCAGTATTTT.

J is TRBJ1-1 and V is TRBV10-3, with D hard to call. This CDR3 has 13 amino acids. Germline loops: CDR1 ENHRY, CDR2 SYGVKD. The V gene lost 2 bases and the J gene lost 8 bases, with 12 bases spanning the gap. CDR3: CAISEQAYREAFF. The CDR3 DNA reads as TGTGCCATCAGTGAGCAGGCATACCGGGAAGCTTTCTTT.

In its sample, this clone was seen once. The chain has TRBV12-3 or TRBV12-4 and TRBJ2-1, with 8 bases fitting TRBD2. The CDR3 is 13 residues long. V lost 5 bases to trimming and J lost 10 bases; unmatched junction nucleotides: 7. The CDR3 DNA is TGTGCCAGCAGTACCCAAATAGCGGGAGAGCAGTTCTTC. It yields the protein CASSTQIAGEQFF.

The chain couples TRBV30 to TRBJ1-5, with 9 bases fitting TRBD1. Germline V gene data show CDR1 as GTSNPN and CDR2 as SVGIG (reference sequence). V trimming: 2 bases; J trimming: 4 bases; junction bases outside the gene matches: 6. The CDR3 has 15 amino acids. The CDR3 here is CAWSQGQGGNQPQHF. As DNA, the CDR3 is TGTGCCTGGAGTCAGGGACAGGGTGGGAATCAGCCCCAGCATTTT.

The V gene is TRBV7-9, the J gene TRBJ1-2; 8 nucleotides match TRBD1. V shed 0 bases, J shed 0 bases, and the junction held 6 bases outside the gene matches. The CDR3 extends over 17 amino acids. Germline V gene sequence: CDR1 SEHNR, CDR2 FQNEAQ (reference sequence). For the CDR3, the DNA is TGTGCCAGCAGCTTAGCGGGACAGGCTTTTACTAACTATGGCTACACCTTC. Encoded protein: CASSLAGQAFTNYGYTF.

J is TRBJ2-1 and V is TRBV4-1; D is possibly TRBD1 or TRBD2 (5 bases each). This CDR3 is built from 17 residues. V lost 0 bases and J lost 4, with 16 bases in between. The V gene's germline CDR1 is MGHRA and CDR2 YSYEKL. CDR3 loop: CASSQDPHSEGYNEQFF. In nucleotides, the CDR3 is TGCGCCAGCAGCCAAGATCCCCACAGCGAGGGGTACAATGAGCAGTTCTTC.

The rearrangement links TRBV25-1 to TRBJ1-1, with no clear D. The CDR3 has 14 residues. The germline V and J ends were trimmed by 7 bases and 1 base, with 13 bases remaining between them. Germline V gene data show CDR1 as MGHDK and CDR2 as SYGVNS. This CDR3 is CASIPAGTNTEAFF. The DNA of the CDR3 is TGTGCCAGCATCCCAGCAGGAACGAACACTGAAGCTTTCTTT.

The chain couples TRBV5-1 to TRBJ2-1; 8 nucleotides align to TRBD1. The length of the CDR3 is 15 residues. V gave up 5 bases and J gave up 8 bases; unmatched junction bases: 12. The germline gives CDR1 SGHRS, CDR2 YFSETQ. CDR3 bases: TGCGCCAGCAGACGCACGGGACAGGCCATCTATGAGCAGTTCTTC. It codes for CASRRTGQAIYEQFF.

CDR3 bases: TGTGCCAGCAGCTTAACCGACCTTTACAATGAGCAGTTCTTC. It encodes CASSLTDLYNEQFF. The V and J genes are TRBV7-3 and TRBJ2-1; no clear D gene. V dropped 0 bases and J dropped 4 bases, with 7 bases sitting between them. CDR1 is SGHTA and CDR2 is FQGTGA in the germline V gene. CDR3 length: 14 amino acids. Full variable domain (outside the CDR3, taken from reference TRBV7-3 and TRBJ2-1): GAGVSQTPSNKVTEKGKYVELRCDPISGHTALYWYRQSLGQGPEFLIYFQGTGAADDSGLPNDRFFAVRPEGSVSTLKIQRTERGDSAVYLCASSLTDLYNEQFFGPGTRLTVL.

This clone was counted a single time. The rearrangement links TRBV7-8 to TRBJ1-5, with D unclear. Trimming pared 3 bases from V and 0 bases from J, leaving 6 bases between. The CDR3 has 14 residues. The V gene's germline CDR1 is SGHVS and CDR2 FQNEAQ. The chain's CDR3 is CASSFHNSNQPQHF. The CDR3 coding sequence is TGTGCCAGCAGCTTTCATAATAGCAATCAGCCCCAGCATTTT.

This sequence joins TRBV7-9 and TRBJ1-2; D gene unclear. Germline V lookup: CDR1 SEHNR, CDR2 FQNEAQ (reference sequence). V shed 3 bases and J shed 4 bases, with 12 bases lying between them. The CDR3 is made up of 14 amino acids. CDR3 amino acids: CASSLRGASYGYTF. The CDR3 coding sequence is TGTGCCAGCAGCTTGAGAGGCGCCAGCTATGGCTACACCTTC.

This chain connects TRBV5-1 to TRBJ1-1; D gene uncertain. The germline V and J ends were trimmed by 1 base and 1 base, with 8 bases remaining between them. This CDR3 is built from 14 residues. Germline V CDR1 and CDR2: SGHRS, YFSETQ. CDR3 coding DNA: TGCGCCAGCAGCTTGCTCCCCGGGAACACTGAAGCTTTCTTT. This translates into CASSLLPGNTEAFF.

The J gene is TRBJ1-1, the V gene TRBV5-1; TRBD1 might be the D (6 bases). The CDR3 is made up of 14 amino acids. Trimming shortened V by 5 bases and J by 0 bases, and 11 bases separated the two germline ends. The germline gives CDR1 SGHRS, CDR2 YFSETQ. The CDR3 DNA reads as TGCGCCAGCAGTGAGGACAGCCTGAACACTGAAGCTTTCTTT. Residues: CASSEDSLNTEAFF. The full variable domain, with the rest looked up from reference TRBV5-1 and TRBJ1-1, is KAGVTQTPRYLIKTRGQQVTLSCSPISGHRSVSWYQQTPGQGLQFLFEYFSETQRNKGNFPGRFSGRQFSNSRSEMNVSTLELGDSALYLCASSEDSLNTEAFFGQGTRLTVV.

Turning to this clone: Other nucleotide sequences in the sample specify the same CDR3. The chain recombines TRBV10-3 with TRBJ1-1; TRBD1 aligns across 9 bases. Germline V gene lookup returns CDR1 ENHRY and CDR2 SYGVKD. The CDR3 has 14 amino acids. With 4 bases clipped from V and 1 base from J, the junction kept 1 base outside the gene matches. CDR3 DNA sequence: TGTGCCATCAGTGGGGGACAGGGGAACACTGAAGCTTTCTTT. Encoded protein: CAISGGQGNTEAFF.

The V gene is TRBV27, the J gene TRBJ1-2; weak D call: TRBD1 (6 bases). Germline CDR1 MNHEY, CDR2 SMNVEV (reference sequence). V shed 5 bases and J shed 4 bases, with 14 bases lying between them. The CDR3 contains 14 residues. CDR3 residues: CASSPRGTFYGYTF. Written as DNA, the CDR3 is TGTGCCAGCAGTCCCAGGGGCACTTTCTATGGCTACACCTTC.

This CDR3 is CASSATNRGPQLADTQYF. The CDR3, as DNA: TGTGCCAGCAGCGCCACAAATCGGGGCCCTCAACTGGCAGATACGCAGTATTTT. The chain combines TRBV5-4 with TRBJ2-3; D is possibly TRBD1 or TRBD2 (5 bases each). The V gene lost 4 bases and the J gene lost 4 bases, with 25 bases spanning the gap. This CDR3 spans 18 amino acids. The germline CDR1 and CDR2 sequences are SGHNT and YYREEE (reference sequence).

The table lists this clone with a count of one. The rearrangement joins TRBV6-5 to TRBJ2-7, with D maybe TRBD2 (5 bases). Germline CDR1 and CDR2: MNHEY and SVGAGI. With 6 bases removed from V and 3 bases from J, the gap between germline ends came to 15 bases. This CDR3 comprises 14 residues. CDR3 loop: CASSPLGEGYEQYF. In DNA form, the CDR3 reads TGTGCCAGCAGCCCACTCGGGGAAGGCTACGAGCAGTACTTC.

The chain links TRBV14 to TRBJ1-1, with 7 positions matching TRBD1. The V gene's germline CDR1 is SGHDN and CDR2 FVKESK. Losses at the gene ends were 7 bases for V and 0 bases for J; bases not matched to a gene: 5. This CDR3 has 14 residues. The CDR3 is CASTQDRLNTEAFF. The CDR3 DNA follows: TGTGCCAGCACCCAGGACAGGTTGAACACTGAAGCTTTCTTT.

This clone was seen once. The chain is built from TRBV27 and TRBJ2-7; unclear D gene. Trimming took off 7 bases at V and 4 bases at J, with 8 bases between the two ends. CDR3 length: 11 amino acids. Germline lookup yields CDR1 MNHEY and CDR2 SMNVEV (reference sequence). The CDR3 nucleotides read TGTGCCAGCATTAAGGGTTACGAGCAGTACTTC. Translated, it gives CASIKGYEQYF.

The CDR3 is CASSLAGPRDPTYEQYF. CDR3 DNA sequence: TGCGCCAGCAGCTTGGCCGGTCCTAGGGACCCTACCTACGAGCAGTACTTC. The J gene is TRBJ2-7, the V gene TRBV5-1; the D call may be TRBD1 or TRBD2 (5 bases each). Looked up from germline, CDR1 is SGHRS and CDR2 is YFSETQ. V gave up 0 bases and J gave up 2 bases, with 18 bases separating them. This CDR3 comprises 17 residues.

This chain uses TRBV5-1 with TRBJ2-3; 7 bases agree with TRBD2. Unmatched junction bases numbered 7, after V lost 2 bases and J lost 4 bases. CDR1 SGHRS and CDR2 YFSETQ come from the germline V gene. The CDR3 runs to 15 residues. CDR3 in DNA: TGCGCCAGCAGCTTCGCGGGAGATAGGGCAGATACGCAGTATTTT. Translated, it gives CASSFAGDRADTQYF.

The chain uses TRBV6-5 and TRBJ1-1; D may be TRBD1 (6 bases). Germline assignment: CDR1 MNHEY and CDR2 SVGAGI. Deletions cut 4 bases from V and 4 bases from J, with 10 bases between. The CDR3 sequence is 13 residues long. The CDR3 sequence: CASSSPGVTEAFF. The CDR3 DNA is TGTGCCAGCAGTTCCCCAGGGGTCACTGAAGCTTTCTTT.